The clone carrying this T cell receptor beta chain was seen only a few times. The data originate from a study of blood T cells in healthy people across ages. Each sample gave at least 6.5 million isolated PBMCs. The CDR3 is made up of 15 amino acids. The germline CDR1 and CDR2 sequences are DFQATT and SNEGSKA (reference sequence). Trimming shortened V by 0 bases and J by 0 bases, and 9 bases separated the two germline ends. A second PCR, run for roughly 7 to 12 cycles, used a sample-barcoded 5' primer plus a J-beta primer mix. In TCRdb, the 5' RACE reads were re-called with MiXCR into one record per CDR3 protein. The table records about 400,000 distinct CDR3 sequences, about 55% of them present only once.

The sequence was obtained from a man aged 55 to 70 in good health. Specimen: blood. The chain couples TRBV20-1 to TRBJ1-5; D is uncertain. The CDR3 nucleotides are TGCAGTGCTAGAGAGGGTACTTATAGCAATCAGCCCCAGCATTTT. As protein: CSAREGTYSNQPQHF.